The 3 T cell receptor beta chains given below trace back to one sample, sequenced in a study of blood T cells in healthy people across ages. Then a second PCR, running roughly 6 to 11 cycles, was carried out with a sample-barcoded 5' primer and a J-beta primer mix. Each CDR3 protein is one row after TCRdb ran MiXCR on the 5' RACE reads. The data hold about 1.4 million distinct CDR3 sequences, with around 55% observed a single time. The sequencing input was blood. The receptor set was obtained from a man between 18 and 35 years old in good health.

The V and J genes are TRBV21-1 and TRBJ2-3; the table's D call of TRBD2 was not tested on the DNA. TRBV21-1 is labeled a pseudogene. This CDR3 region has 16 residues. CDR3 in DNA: TGTGCCAGCAGCAAAGCCGACGGGATGGGGACAGATACGCAGTATTTT. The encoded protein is CASSKADGMGTDTQYF.

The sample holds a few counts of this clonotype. The CDR3 coding sequence is TGCGCCAGCAGCCAAGTTGGGGGTCCGGTCTACGAGCAGTACTTC. As protein: CASSQVGGPVYEQYF. V usage is TRBV4-3 and J usage is TRBJ2-7, with D perhaps assigned TRBD1 or TRBD2 (5 bases each). The germline V gene encodes CDR1 LGHNA and CDR2 YSLEER. CDR3 length equals 15 residues. Trimming took 1 base from V and 3 from J, leaving 13 bases between them.

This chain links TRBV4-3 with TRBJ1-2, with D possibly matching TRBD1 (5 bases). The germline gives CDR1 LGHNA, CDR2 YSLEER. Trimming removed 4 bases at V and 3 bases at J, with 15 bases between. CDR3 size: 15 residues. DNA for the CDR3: TGCGCCAGCAGCCGGGGCCCGTGGGGCTACTATGGCTACACCTTC. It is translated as CASSRGPWGYYGYTF.